The 10 T cell receptor beta chains below all came from one sample that was sequenced in a study of Ad26.COV2.S vaccination and SARS-CoV-2 variants. Sample treatment: about 20 received Ad26.COV2.S at low or high dose, single or two shots; a few received placebo; per-sample allocation not given. Following the first vaccine or placebo injection, samples were taken on day 63. The method was immunoSEQ multiplex PCR; TCRdb's version includes in-frame clones alone and lacks a portion of them. The sample includes around 450,000 clones, about 90% seen only once; the top ten take 4.3%. The material was peripheral blood, obtained in a trial of Ad26.COV2.S vaccine versus placebo. The receptor source for this set is a person aged 18-65 years who received the Ad26.COV2.S COVID-19 vaccine or a placebo.

The sample holds a few counts of this clone. This chain connects TRBV9 to TRBJ2-1; D is perhaps TRBD2 (6 bases). V lost 10 bases and J 10 bases, leaving 27 bases between the germline ends. CDR3 length: 15 residues. The germline V gene encodes CDR1 SGDLS and CDR2 YYNGEE. The CDR3 is CAPEASEEVNEEQFF. The CDR3 nucleotides are TGTGCCCCTGAGGCTAGCGAAGAAGTCAATGAAGAGCAGTTCTTC.

V and J are TRBV11-3 and TRBJ2-7; 14 bases agree with TRBD2. CDR3 length: 14 residues. Germline V gives CDR1 SGHNT, CDR2 YENEEA. V dropped 4 bases and J dropped 5; count of bases not matched to a gene: 1. DNA of the CDR3: TGTGCCAGCAGCTCGGGACTAGCGGGAGACGAGCAGTACTTC. Its protein is CASSSGLAGDEQYF.

This clone has just a few counts. V and J are TRBV7-8 and TRBJ2-1; TRBD2 matches at 15 bases. Germline V CDR1 and CDR2: SGHVS, FQNEAQ. V was pared by 5 bases and J by 5 bases, with 13 bases of the junction left unmatched. The CDR3 has 19 residues. This chain's CDR3 is CASSESGLAGGRVNNEQFF. For the CDR3, the DNA is TGTGCCAGCAGCGAATCGGGACTAGCGGGAGGTCGGGTCAACAATGAGCAGTTCTTC.

J is TRBJ2-5 and V is TRBV6-2 or TRBV6-3; 13 nucleotides match TRBD2. There are 16 residues in the CDR3. Trimming removed 6 bases from V and 5 bases from J; junction bases left unmatched: 9. Germline V lookup: CDR1 MNHEY, CDR2 SVGEGT. Here the CDR3 DNA reads TGTGCCAGCAGCCCGAGACTAGCGGGAGGATTGGAGACCCAGTACTTC. Encoded protein: CASSPRLAGGLETQYF.

The genes are TRBV5-1 and TRBJ2-1; D possibly corresponds to TRBD2 (6 bases). V shed 5 bases and J shed 2 bases, with 20 bases lying between them. CDR1 is SGHRS and CDR2 is YFSETQ in the germline V gene. The CDR3 length is 17 residues. The CDR3 DNA reads TGCGCCAGCAGGGTCAAGGCAGGGACTTCCACCTACAATGAGCAGTTCTTC. The encoded protein is CASRVKAGTSTYNEQFF.

The genes are TRBV25-1 and TRBJ2-7, with D possibly matching TRBD1 (5 bases). Germline CDR1 MGHDK, CDR2 SYGVNS. The CDR3 runs 13 residues. Trimming shortened V by 2 bases and J by 2 bases, and 7 bases separated the two germline ends. Here the CDR3 reads CASSEPTAYEQYF. In DNA form, the CDR3 reads TGTGCCAGCAGTGAACCGACAGCCTACGAGCAGTACTTC.

The chain recombines TRBV30 with TRBJ1-5; TRBD1 matches at 8 bases. From germline, CDR1 is GTSNPN and CDR2 SVGIG (reference sequence). Trimming removed 0 bases from V and 2 bases from J; junction bases left unmatched: 6. The CDR3 is 16 residues long. CDR3 protein: CAWSVGQGGGNQPQHF. CDR3 coding DNA: TGTGCCTGGAGTGTTGGACAGGGTGGGGGCAATCAGCCCCAGCATTTT.

To note about this clone: The sample contains more than one DNA sequence encoding this CDR3. V usage is TRBV28 and J usage is TRBJ2-7; D ambiguous. Germline lookup yields CDR1 MDHEN and CDR2 SYDVKM. CDR3 length: 11 amino acids. The V and J ends lost 5 bases and 4 bases respectively, with 6 bases between them. Here the CDR3 reads CASSLDYEQYF. CDR3 in DNA: TGTGCCAGCAGTCTTGATTACGAGCAGTACTTC.

This clone was seen a single time. This chain uses TRBV13 with TRBJ2-3; weak D call: TRBD2 (6 bases). Germline V gene data show CDR1 as PRHDT and CDR2 as FYEKMQ (reference sequence). Deletions cut 5 bases from V and 2 bases from J, with 17 bases between. CDR3 length: 16 amino acids. The CDR3 bases are TGTGCCAGCAGCCCCGGGACTCCCTCCCTCACAGATACGCAGTATTTT. Translation: CASSPGTPSLTDTQYF.

The CDR3 DNA reads TGTGCCAGCACTCTAACAGGGGGATTGTACACTGAAGCTTTCTTT. Translating it yields CASTLTGGLYTEAFF. The chain carries TRBV28 and TRBJ1-1; 8 nucleotides line up with TRBD1. Germline V gene data show CDR1 as MDHEN and CDR2 as SYDVKM. The CDR3 is 15 amino acids. V shed 7 bases and J 3 bases; nucleotides not matched to a gene: 10.